The rows below give T cell receptor beta chains drawn from one sample of a study of blood T cells in healthy people across ages. MiXCR, run by TCRdb on the 5' RACE reads, gives a single entry per CDR3 protein. The table includes about 780,000 distinct CDR3 sequences, around a quarter detected once. These data were also filed under a second study, of T cells of mothers and their children.

Sequencing was carried out using blood. The receptors come from a boy under 18 in good health. CDR3s include the opening cysteine and the closing phenylalanine or tryptophan. The order of the fields is D gene, clone size, V gene, J gene, CDR3 DNA, CDR3 protein. A D gene is named only where the DNA matches it firmly. Not every row has a clone size; where given, it reads once, few, many or a size class.

>-|-|TRBV28|TRBJ2-1
TGTGCCAGCAGTTTAGGGAATTACAATGAGCAGTTCTTC
CASSLGNYNEQFF
>-|-|TRBV6-2/TRBV6-3|TRBJ2-1
TGTGCCAGCAGTTACCCTAATGAGCAGTTCTTC
CASSYPNEQFF
>-|few|TRBV6-6|TRBJ2-1
TGTGCCAGAACCCGGATTACCTACAATGAGCAGTTCTTC
CARTRITYNEQFF
>-|few|TRBV7-2|TRBJ1-3
TGTGCCAGCAGCTGGGGGTCGAACACCATATATTTT
CASSWGSNTIYF
>-|few|TRBV7-2|TRBJ2-5
TGTGCCAGCAGCTTAGGAGGGGCGGGGCGAAGGGGAAAAGAGACCCAGTACTTC
CASSLGGAGRRGKETQYF
>-|many|TRBV12-3/TRBV12-4|TRBJ2-5
TGTGCCAGCAGCCCTCGCCCCCAAGAGACCCAGTACTTC
CASSPRPQETQYF
>TRBD2|few|TRBV4-1|TRBJ2-5
TGCGCCAGCAGCCAGCACCCCGGGACTAGCGTCATCAGGGGGGAGACCCAGTACTTC
CASSQHPGTSVIRGETQYF
>-|-|TRBV5-1|TRBJ2-3
TGCGCCAGCAGCCCAGAGGGACAAGCTCCCACAGATACGCAGTATTTT
CASSPEGQAPTDTQYF
>-|-|TRBV10-3|TRBJ2-5
TGTGCCATCAGTGAGACAGGTCCGGAGACCCAGTACTTC
CAISETGPETQYF
>-|few|TRBV11-1|TRBJ1-3
TGTGCCAGCAGCTTCTGGGGGACATCTGGAAACACCATATATTTT
CASSFWGTSGNTIYF
>TRBD1|few|TRBV29-1|TRBJ2-1
TGCAGCGTTGCCGGGACAGGGGGTTACAATGAGCAGTTCTTC
CSVAGTGGYNEQFF
>-|-|TRBV28|TRBJ2-6
TGTGCCAGCATCAGGGTAGGGGCCAACGTCCTGACTTTC
CASIRVGANVLTF
>-|-|TRBV5-5|TRBJ1-4
TGTGCCAGCAGCTTACTGGTATCGACGGGAACTAATGAAAAACTGTTTTTT
CASSLLVSTGTNEKLFF
>TRBD2|few|TRBV6-2/TRBV6-3|TRBJ2-1
TGTGCCAGCAGTTTCAACAGACTAGCGGGGGGGCCTTACTACAATGAGCAGTTCTTC
CASSFNRLAGGPYYNEQFF
>-|few|TRBV3-1|TRBJ2-2
TGTGCCAGCAGCCAAAACGGGAACACCGGGGAGCTGTTTTTT
CASSQNGNTGELFF
>-|-|TRBV20-1|TRBJ1-1
TGCAGTGCTAGAAACACACGGGGGGAGGGTGAAGCTTTCTTT
CSARNTRGEGEAFF
>-|few|TRBV4-1|TRBJ1-4
TGCGCCAGCAGCCACGGATCTCTCCGGGCCTCTAATGAAAAACTGTTTTTT
CASSHGSLRASNEKLFF
>-|few|TRBV5-1|TRBJ2-2
TGCGCCAGCAGCTTTGGCCAGCTGAACACCGGGGAGCTGTTTTTT
CASSFGQLNTGELFF
>-|-|TRBV28|TRBJ2-5
TGTGCCAGCAGTTTAGGTGGGCTTCCCGTCCAGACCCAGTACTTC
CASSLGGLPVQTQYF
>TRBD2|few|TRBV12-3/TRBV12-4|TRBJ2-1
TGTGCCAGCAGTTCACCGGGACTAGCGGGCAATGAGCAGTTCTTC
CASSSPGLAGNEQFF
>-|few|TRBV6-6|TRBJ1-3
TGTGCCAGCAGTTACTCCTTAGTCCAAAGAAGAGGCACCATATATTTT
CASSYSLVQRRGTIYF
>-|-|TRBV10-3|TRBJ2-7
TGTGCCATCGGACCAGCCGGCTACGAGCAGTACTTC
CAIGPAGYEQYF
>-|-|TRBV28|TRBJ1-1
TGTGCCAGCAGGACAGATTCGAGCACTGAAGCTTTCTTT
CASRTDSSTEAFF
>-|-|TRBV20-1|TRBJ1-3
TGCAGTGCTAGTGATTCGGGTTCTGGAAACACCATATGTTTT
CSASDSGSGNTICF
>-|-|TRBV4-1|TRBJ2-5
TGCGCCAGCAGCCAAGTGTCGGGAAGCCAAGAGACCCAGTACTTC
CASSQVSGSQETQYF
>-|-|TRBV18|TRBJ1-4
TGTGCCAGCTCACCACCCCAGGGAATTCGTGAAAAACTGTTTTTT
CASSPPQGIREKLFF
>-|few|TRBV12-3/TRBV12-4|TRBJ1-3
TGTGCCAGCGGCCCCCCTACGGTCTCTGGAAACACCATATATTTT
CASGPPTVSGNTIYF
>-|-|TRBV3-1|TRBJ2-1
TGCGCCAGCAGCCAAAGCCCCGTGGGGGTCGATGAGCAGTTCTTC
CASSQSPVGVDEQFF
>TRBD1|-|TRBV6-4|TRBJ2-3
TGTGCCAGTGGACAGGGTTGGACAGATACGCAGTATTTT
CASGQGWTDTQYF
>TRBD1|-|TRBV15|TRBJ2-5
TGTGCCACCAGCAGAGACTACCGGACAGGGGAAGAGACCCAGTACTTC
CATSRDYRTGEETQYF
>-|few|TRBV5-1|TRBJ2-1
TGCGCCAGCAGCAACGGCTGGGCGGCCTCCTACAATGAGCAGTTCTTC
CASSNGWAASYNEQFF
>-|-|TRBV6-6|TRBJ1-2
TGTGCCAGCAGTTACCCGGATCCCGGGTATGGCTACACCTTC
CASSYPDPGYGYTF
>-|-|TRBV5-1|TRBJ2-7
TGCGCCAGCAGCTCAGTTCAGGGAGGCGAGCAGTACTTC
CASSSVQGGEQYF
>TRBD1|many|TRBV18|TRBJ2-7
TGTGCCAGCTCACCCGGACAGGGATTCTCCTACGAGCAGTACTTC
CASSPGQGFSYEQYF
>-|few|TRBV5-1|TRBJ2-5
TGCGCCAGCAGCGCAGCTCTGGAGACCCAGTACTTC
CASSAALETQYF
>-|-|TRBV19|TRBJ1-5
TGTGCCAGTAGCATCGGCGTAAGCGCCAGCAATCAGCCCCAGCATTTT
CASSIGVSASNQPQHF
>-|-|TRBV12-3/TRBV12-4|TRBJ1-1
TGTGCCAGCAGCACAGGGCCCTCCACTGAAGCTTTCTTT
CASSTGPSTEAFF
>-|-|TRBV4-1|TRBJ2-1
TGCGCCAGCAGCCTACAGGGATCTAATGAGCAGTTCTTC
CASSLQGSNEQFF
>-|-|TRBV14|TRBJ2-7
TGTGCCAGCGGCCCAAGTCTGGGGCAGGCGGGGTACGAGCAGTACTTC
CASGPSLGQAGYEQYF
>TRBD1|-|TRBV20-1|TRBJ2-7
TGCAGTGCCCTTGACAGGGATCCCTACGAGCAGTACTTC
CSALDRDPYEQYF
>TRBD1|few|TRBV4-1|TRBJ2-1
TGCGCCAGCAGACCCACCGGGACAGGCTCCTACAATGAGCAGTTCTTC
CASRPTGTGSYNEQFF
>-|-|TRBV29-1|TRBJ2-7
TGCAGCGTCGGGCCGCCCGCCTCCTACGAGCAGTACTTC
CSVGPPASYEQYF
>TRBD1|-|TRBV7-2|TRBJ2-2
TGTGCCAGCAGCTTAGCTAGGACAGGAATGACCGGGGAGCTGTTTTTT
CASSLARTGMTGELFF
>-|many|TRBV6-6|TRBJ2-3
TGTGCCAGCACCAAGTACATCCTCACTAGCACAGATACGCAGTATTTT
CASTKYILTSTDTQYF
>-|-|TRBV27|TRBJ1-2
TGTGCCAGCAGTCCCCGGGGGGGGAACTATGGCTACACCTTC
CASSPRGGNYGYTF